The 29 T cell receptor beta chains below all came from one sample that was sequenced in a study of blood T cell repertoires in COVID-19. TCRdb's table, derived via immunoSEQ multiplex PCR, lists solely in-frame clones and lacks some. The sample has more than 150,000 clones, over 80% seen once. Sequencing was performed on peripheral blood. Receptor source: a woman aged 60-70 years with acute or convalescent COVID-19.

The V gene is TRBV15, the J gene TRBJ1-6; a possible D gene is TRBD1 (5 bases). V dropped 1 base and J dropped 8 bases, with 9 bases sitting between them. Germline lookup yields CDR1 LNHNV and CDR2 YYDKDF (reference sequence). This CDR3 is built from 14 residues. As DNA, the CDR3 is TGTGCCACCAGCAGAGCCAGGGCTGATTCACCCCTCCACTTT. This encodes CATSRARADSPLHF.

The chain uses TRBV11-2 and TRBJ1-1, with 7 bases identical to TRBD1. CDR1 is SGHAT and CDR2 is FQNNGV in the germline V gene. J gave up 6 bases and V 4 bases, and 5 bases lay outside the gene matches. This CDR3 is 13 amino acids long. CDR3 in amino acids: CASSYRGRAEAFF. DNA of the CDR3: TGTGCCAGCAGCTACAGGGGCCGCGCTGAAGCTTTCTTT.

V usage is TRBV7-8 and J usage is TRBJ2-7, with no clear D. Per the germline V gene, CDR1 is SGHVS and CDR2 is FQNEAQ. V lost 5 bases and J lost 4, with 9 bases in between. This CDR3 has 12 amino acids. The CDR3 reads CASSTVRYEQYF. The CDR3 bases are TGTGCCAGCAGCACAGTCCGGTACGAGCAGTACTTC.

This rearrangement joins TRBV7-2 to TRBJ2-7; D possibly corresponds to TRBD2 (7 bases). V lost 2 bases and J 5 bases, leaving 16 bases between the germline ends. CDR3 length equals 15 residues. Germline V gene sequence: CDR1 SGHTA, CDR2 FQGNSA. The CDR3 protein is CASSLTGGPNHEQYF. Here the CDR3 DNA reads TGTGCCAGCAGCTTAACGGGGGGCCCGAACCACGAGCAGTACTTC.

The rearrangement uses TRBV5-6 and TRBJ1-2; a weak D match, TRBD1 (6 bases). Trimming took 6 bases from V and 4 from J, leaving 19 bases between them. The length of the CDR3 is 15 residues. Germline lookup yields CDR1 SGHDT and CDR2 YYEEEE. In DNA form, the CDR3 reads TGTGCCAGCAACCTACAGGGCAGGGGATTCTATGGCTACACCTTC. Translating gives CASNLQGRGFYGYTF.

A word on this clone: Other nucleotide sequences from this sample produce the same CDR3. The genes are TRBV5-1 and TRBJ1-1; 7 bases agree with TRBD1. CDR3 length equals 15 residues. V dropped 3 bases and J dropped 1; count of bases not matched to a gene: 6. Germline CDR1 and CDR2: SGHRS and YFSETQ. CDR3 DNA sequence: TGCGCCAGCAGCTCCACTGGACAGGCGAACACTGAAGCTTTCTTT. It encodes CASSSTGQANTEAFF.

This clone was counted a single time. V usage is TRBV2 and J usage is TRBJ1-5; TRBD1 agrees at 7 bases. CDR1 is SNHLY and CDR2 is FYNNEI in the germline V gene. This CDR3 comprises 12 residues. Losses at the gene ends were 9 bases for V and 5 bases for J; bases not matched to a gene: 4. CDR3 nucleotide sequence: TGTGCCAGTGGACAGGTAGATCAGCCCCAGCATTTT. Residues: CASGQVDQPQHF.

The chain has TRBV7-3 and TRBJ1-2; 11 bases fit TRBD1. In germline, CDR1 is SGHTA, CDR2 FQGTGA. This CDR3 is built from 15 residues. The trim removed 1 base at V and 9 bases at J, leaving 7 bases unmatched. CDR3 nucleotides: TGTGCCAGCAGCTTAAACCCCGGACAGGGGGCACGCTACACCTTC. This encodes CASSLNPGQGARYTF.

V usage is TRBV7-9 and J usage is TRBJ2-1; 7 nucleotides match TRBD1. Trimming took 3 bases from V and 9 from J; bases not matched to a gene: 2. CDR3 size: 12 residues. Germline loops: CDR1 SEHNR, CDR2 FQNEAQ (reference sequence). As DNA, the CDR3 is TGTGCCAGCAGCTTGGACAGGAGTGAGCAGTTCTTC. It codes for CASSLDRSEQFF.

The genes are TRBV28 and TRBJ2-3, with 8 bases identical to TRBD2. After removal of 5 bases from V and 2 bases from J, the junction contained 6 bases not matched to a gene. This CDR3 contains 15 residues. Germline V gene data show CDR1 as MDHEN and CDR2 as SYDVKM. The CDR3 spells CASSISGGYTDTQYF. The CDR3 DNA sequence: TGTGCCAGCAGTATAAGCGGGGGTTACACAGATACGCAGTATTTT.

CDR3 DNA: TGTGCCAGTCGGATGGCCGCGGAGGGAGAGACCCAGTACTTC. Its translation is CASRMAAEGETQYF. The gene calls are TRBV19 and TRBJ2-5; a possible D gene is TRBD2 (6 bases). Germline values: CDR1 LNHDA, CDR2 SQIVND (reference sequence). CDR3 length equals 14 residues. Trimming took 8 bases from V and 4 from J, leaving 17 bases between them.

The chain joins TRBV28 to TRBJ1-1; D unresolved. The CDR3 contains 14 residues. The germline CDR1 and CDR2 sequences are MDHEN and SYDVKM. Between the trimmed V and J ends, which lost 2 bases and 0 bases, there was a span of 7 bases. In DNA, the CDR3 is TGTGCCAGCAGTTTAGTCTCAGTGAACACTGAAGCTTTCTTT. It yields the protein CASSLVSVNTEAFF. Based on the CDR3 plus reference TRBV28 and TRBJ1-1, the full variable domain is DVKVTQSSRYLVKRTGEKVFLECVQDMDHENMFWYRQDPGLGLRLIYFSYDVKMKEKGDIPEGYSVSREKKERFSLILESASTNQTSMYLCASSLVSVNTEAFFGQGTRLTVV.

CDR3 loop: CASSQEGRADTEAFF. The CDR3 DNA reads TGTGCCAGCAGCCAAGAAGGGCGGGCCGACACTGAAGCTTTCTTT. The V call is TRBV4-2, the J call TRBJ1-1; D unresolved. V lost 0 bases, J lost 3 bases, and 11 bases lay in between. CDR3 size: 15 residues. From germline, CDR1 is LGHNA and CDR2 YNFKEQ.

The CDR3 region has the DNA TGTGCCAGTCCCCCCGGGACAGGACCCTTAGATACGCAGTATTTT. Translated: CASPPGTGPLDTQYF. The gene calls are TRBV19 and TRBJ2-3; TRBD1 matches at 8 bases. Germline CDR1 LNHDA, CDR2 SQIVND (reference sequence). The junction had 12 bases not matched to a gene; V was cut back by 8 bases and J by 5 bases. The CDR3 runs to 15 residues.

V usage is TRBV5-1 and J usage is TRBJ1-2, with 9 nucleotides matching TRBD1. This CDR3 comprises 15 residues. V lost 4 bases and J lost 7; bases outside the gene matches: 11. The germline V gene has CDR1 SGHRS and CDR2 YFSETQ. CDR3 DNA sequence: TGCGCCAGCAGCCCACGAGGACAGGGGAGTTCTGGCTACACCTTC. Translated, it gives CASSPRGQGSSGYTF.

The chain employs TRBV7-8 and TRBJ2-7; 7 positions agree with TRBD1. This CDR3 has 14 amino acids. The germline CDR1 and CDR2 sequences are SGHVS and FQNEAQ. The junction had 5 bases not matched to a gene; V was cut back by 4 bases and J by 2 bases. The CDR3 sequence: CASSSTGDPYEQYF. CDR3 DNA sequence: TGTGCCAGCAGCTCAACAGGGGACCCCTACGAGCAGTACTTC.

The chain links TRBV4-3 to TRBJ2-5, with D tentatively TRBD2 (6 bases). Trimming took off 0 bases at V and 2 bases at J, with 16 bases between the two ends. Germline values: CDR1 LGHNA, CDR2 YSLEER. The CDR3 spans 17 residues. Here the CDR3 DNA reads TGCGCCAGCAGCCAAGATTCAACCGGGACTCGACAAGAGACCCAGTACTTC. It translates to CASSQDSTGTRQETQYF.

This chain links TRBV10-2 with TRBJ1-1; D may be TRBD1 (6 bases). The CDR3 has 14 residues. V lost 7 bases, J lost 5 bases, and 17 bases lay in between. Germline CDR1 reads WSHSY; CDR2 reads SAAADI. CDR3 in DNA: TGCGCCAGCACAGTACAGGGCTGGGGTACTGAAGCTTTCTTT. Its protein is CASTVQGWGTEAFF.

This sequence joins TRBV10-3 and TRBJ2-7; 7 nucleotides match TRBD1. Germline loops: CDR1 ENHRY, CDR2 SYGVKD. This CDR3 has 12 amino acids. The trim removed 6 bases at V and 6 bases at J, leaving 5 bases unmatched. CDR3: CAIREGGTEQYF. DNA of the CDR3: TGTGCCATCAGGGAAGGGGGCACCGAGCAGTACTTC.

CDR3 DNA: TGCGCCAGCAGCCCTCGGACAGGGGGTGTGGAGACCCAGTACTTC. Its translation is CASSPRTGGVETQYF. The V and J genes are TRBV5-1 and TRBJ2-5; TRBD1 aligns across 10 bases. V gave up 4 bases and J gave up 5 bases; unmatched junction bases: 8. The CDR3 has 15 amino acids. Germline V gene sequence: CDR1 SGHRS, CDR2 YFSETQ.

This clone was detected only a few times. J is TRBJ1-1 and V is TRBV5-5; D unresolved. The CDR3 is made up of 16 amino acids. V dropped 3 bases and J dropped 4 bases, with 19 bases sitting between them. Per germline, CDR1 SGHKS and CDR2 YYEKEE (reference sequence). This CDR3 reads CASSSGVTYRTTEAFF. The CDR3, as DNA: TGTGCCAGCAGCTCCGGAGTGACCTACCGAACCACTGAAGCTTTCTTT.

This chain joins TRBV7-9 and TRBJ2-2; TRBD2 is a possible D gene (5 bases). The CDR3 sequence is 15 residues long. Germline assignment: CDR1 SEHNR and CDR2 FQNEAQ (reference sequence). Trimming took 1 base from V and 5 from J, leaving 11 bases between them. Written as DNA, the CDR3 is TGTGCCAGCAGCTTAGAGGGAGTTCCGACCGGGGAGCTGTTTTTT. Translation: CASSLEGVPTGELFF.

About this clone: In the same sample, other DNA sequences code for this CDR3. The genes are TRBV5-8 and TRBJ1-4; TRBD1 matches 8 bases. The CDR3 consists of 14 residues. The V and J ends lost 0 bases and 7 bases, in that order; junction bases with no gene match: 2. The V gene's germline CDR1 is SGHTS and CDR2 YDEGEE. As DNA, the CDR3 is TGTGCCAGCAGCTTGGGACAGGGGTTTGAAAAACTGTTTTTT. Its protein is CASSLGQGFEKLFF.

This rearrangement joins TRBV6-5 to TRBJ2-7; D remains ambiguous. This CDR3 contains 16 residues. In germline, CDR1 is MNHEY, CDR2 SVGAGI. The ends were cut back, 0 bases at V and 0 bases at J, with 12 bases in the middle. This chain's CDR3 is CASSYSITVSSYEQYF. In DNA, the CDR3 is TGTGCCAGCAGTTACTCGATTACTGTGAGCTCCTACGAGCAGTACTTC.

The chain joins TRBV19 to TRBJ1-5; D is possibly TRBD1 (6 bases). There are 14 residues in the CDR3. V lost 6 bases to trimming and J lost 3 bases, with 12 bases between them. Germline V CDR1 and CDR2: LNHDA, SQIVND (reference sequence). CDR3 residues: CASRAWDNNQPQHF. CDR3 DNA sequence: TGTGCCAGTAGGGCCTGGGACAACAATCAGCCCCAGCATTTT.

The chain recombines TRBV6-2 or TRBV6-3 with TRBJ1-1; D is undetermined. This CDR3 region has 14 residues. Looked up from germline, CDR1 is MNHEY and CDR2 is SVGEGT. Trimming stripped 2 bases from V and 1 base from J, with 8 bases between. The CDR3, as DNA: TGTGCCAGCAGTTACGTCCTTTCGAACACTGAAGCTTTCTTT. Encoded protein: CASSYVLSNTEAFF.

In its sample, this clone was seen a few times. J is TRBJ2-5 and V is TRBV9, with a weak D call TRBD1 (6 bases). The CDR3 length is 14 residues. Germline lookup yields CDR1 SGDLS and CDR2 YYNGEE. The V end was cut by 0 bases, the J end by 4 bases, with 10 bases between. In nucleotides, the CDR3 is TGTGCCAGCAGCGTAGGGGGGCAGGCAGAGACCCAGTACTTC. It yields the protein CASSVGGQAETQYF.

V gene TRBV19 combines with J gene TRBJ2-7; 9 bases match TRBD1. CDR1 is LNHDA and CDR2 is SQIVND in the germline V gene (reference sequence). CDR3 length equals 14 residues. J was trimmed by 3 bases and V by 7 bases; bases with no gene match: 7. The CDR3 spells CASTAGTGNYEQYF. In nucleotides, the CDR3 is TGTGCCAGTACCGCCGGGACAGGGAACTACGAGCAGTACTTC.

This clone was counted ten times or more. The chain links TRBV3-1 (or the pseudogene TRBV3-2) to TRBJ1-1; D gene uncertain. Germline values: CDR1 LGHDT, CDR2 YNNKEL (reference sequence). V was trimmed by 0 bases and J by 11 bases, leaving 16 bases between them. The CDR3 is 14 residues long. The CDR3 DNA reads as TGTGCCAGCAGCCAAGATTTAAGCGGCCGTCTGGCTTTCTTT. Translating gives CASSQDLSGRLAFF.